A single sample is the source of the 20 T cell receptor beta chains below, sequenced in a study of Ad26.COV2.S vaccination and SARS-CoV-2 variants. Sequencing used immunoSEQ multiplex PCR; TCRdb keeps in-frame clones, though not all of them. The sample holds 100,000 or so clones; less than 85% are singletons and the top ten take approximately 15%. Sequenced here: peripheral blood, sampled after recovery from COVID-19. These receptors originate from a human donor who had recovered from COVID-19.

The table lists this clone with many counts. The chain combines TRBV30 with TRBJ2-2; D is ambiguous. Looked up from germline, CDR1 is GTSNPN and CDR2 is SVGIG (reference sequence). The germline V and J ends were trimmed by 5 bases and 0 bases, with 10 bases remaining between them. This CDR3 is 14 amino acids long. For the CDR3, the DNA is TGTGCCTGGGCCAGGCTAGCGAACACCGGGGAGCTGTTTTTT. Protein: CAWARLANTGELFF.

The chain links TRBV4-1 to TRBJ2-5; 12 nucleotides agree with TRBD2. CDR1 MGHRA and CDR2 YSYEKL come from the germline V gene. The CDR3 has 17 residues. The ends lost 1 base at V and 2 bases at J; junction bases unmatched: 5. CDR3 sequence reads: CASSQVASGGVQETQYF. The CDR3 DNA reads TGCGCCAGCAGCCAAGTGGCTAGCGGGGGGGTACAAGAGACCCAGTACTTC.

This clone has just a few counts. The chain employs TRBV4-2 and TRBJ2-2; TRBD1 aligns across 7 bases. The CDR3 has 16 residues. The germline gives CDR1 LGHNA, CDR2 YNFKEQ. The J segment lost 4 bases and the V segment lost 1 base, leaving 6 bases of the junction unmatched. The CDR3 is CASSQGVTGFTGELFF. The CDR3 coding sequence is TGTGCCAGCAGCCAAGGGGTGACAGGGTTCACCGGGGAGCTGTTTTTT.

V gene TRBV2 combines with J gene TRBJ2-3; D gene unclear. The CDR3 has 14 residues. Trimming removed 7 bases at V and 2 bases at J, with 13 bases between. The germline V gene has CDR1 SNHLY and CDR2 FYNNEI. CDR3 coding DNA: TGTGCCAGCAAGCACAGAACAACCACAGATACGCAGTATTTT. This encodes CASKHRTTTDTQYF. Variable domain in full (rest from reference TRBV2 and TRBJ2-3): EPEVTQTPSHQVTQMGQEVILRCVPISNHLYFYWYRQILGQKVEFLVSFYNNEISEKSEIFDDQFSVERPDGSNFTLKIRSTKLEDSAMYFCASKHRTTTDTQYFGPGTRLTVL.

This clone was seen repeatedly, ten times or more. The chain links TRBV19 to TRBJ1-2; TRBD1 matches 7 bases. The V gene's germline CDR1 is LNHDA and CDR2 SQIVND (reference sequence). Trimming removed 1 base from V and 1 base from J; junction bases left unmatched: 6. CDR3 length: 16 amino acids. This CDR3 is CASSIGPGQLNYGYTF. The CDR3 DNA sequence: TGTGCCAGTAGTATAGGCCCGGGACAGCTTAACTATGGCTACACCTTC. Drawing the rest from reference TRBV19 and TRBJ1-2, the complete variable domain is DGGITQSPKYLFRKEGQNVTLSCEQNLNHDAMYWYRQDPGQGLRLIYYSQIVNDFQKGDIAEGYSVSREKKESFPLTVTSAQKNPTAFYLCASSIGPGQLNYGYTFGSGTRLTVV.

The chain joins TRBV12-3 or TRBV12-4 to TRBJ1-1; tentatively, D is TRBD1 (5 bases). V was trimmed by 5 bases and J by 3 bases, leaving 10 bases between them. The CDR3 has 13 amino acids. The CDR3 region is CASSTDSYTEAFF. The DNA of the CDR3 is TGTGCCAGCAGTACCGACAGTTACACTGAAGCTTTCTTT.

The genes are TRBV20-1 and TRBJ1-1; D remains ambiguous. V lost 3 bases and J lost 8, with 10 bases in between. CDR1 DFQATT and CDR2 SNEGSKA come from the germline V gene (reference sequence). This CDR3 region has 11 residues. The CDR3 DNA follows: TGCAGTGCTAGGGAAGAAGCCGAAGCTTTCTTT. Its translation: CSAREEAEAFF.

V usage is TRBV4-3 and J usage is TRBJ2-7; a weak D match, TRBD1 (6 bases). This CDR3 spans 15 amino acids. V was trimmed by 4 bases and J by 2 bases, leaving 15 bases between them. Germline V gives CDR1 LGHNA, CDR2 YSLEER. CDR3 in DNA: TGCGCCAGCAGCCGGGGAATCGGGGACACCTACGAGCAGTACTTC. It encodes CASSRGIGDTYEQYF.

This chain connects TRBV28 to TRBJ2-1; D possibly corresponds to TRBD1 (6 bases). V shed 7 bases and J shed 5 bases, with 21 bases lying between them. CDR3 length: 16 amino acids. Germline CDR1 is MDHEN and CDR2 is SYDVKM. CDR3 region: CASKTGQIDKNNEQFF. The DNA for the CDR3 is TGTGCCAGCAAAACAGGGCAAATCGATAAGAACAATGAGCAGTTCTTC. The full variable domain, its missing parts supplied by reference TRBV28 and TRBJ2-1, is DVKVTQSSRYLVKRTGEKVFLECVQDMDHENMFWYRQDPGLGLRLIYFSYDVKMKEKGDIPEGYSVSREKKERFSLILESASTNQTSMYLCASKTGQIDKNNEQFFGPGTRLTVL.

This chain connects TRBV5-1 to TRBJ2-1; 10 nucleotides match TRBD2. V shed 3 bases and J 7 bases; nucleotides not matched to a gene: 10. The CDR3 spans 16 residues. Germline lookup yields CDR1 SGHRS and CDR2 YFSETQ. The CDR3 spells CASSYISGGAGNEQFF. CDR3 bases: TGCGCCAGCAGCTATATCAGCGGGGGGGCCGGTAATGAGCAGTTCTTC. The full variable domain, completed using reference TRBV5-1 and TRBJ2-1, is KAGVTQTPRYLIKTRGQQVTLSCSPISGHRSVSWYQQTPGQGLQFLFEYFSETQRNKGNFPGRFSGRQFSNSRSEMNVSTLELGDSALYLCASSYISGGAGNEQFFGPGTRLTVL.

The sample holds one count of this clone. The chain uses TRBV6-5 and TRBJ1-5, with D unclear. The CDR3 covers 13 residues. Germline V CDR1 and CDR2: MNHEY, SVGAGI. Trimming stripped 5 bases from V and 2 bases from J, with 7 bases between. The CDR3 DNA reads TGTGCCAGCAGTAGATTGGGCAATCAGCCCCAGCATTTT. Translated, it gives CASSRLGNQPQHF.

J is TRBJ2-3 and V is TRBV7-2; D call uncertain. The CDR3 contains 15 residues. Trimming stripped 5 bases from V and 0 bases from J, with 12 bases between. CDR1 is SGHTA, CDR2 FQGNSA, per germline. CDR3 loop: CASSIGLGSTDTQYF. CDR3 bases: TGTGCCAGCAGCATCGGCCTAGGGAGCACAGATACGCAGTATTTT.

This clone was seen a single time. This rearrangement joins TRBV10-3 to TRBJ2-1; 9 bases fit TRBD2. There are 15 residues in the CDR3. With V trimmed by 2 bases and J by 9 bases, 8 bases remained unmatched. Germline lookup yields CDR1 ENHRY and CDR2 SYGVKD. The CDR3 protein is CAISERPAGGSEQFF. The CDR3 DNA reads as TGTGCCATCAGTGAGCGGCCAGCGGGGGGTAGTGAGCAGTTCTTC.

This clone was counted once. J is TRBJ1-2 and V is TRBV10-3; weak D call: TRBD1 (6 bases). The germline V and J ends were trimmed by 3 bases and 8 bases, with 13 bases remaining between them. The length of the CDR3 is 13 residues. In germline, CDR1 is ENHRY, CDR2 SYGVKD. CDR3 protein: CAISDKTGGGYTF. In DNA form, the CDR3 reads TGTGCCATCAGTGATAAGACAGGTGGAGGCTACACCTTC.

This sequence joins TRBV19 and TRBJ2-2; D may be TRBD1 (5 bases). Trimming stripped 4 bases from V and 6 bases from J, with 12 bases between. The CDR3 length is 14 residues. Germline CDR1 and CDR2: LNHDA and SQIVND (reference sequence). As DNA, the CDR3 is TGTGCCAGTAGTACCGCAGGGATTGCCGGGGAGCTGTTTTTT. This sequence encodes CASSTAGIAGELFF.

The chain recombines TRBV9 with TRBJ2-7; 10 bases align to TRBD1. This CDR3 has 14 residues. J gave up 2 bases and V 5 bases, and 4 bases lay outside the gene matches. Germline CDR1 and CDR2: SGDLS and YYNGEE. CDR3: CASSRGQGPYEQYF. DNA of the CDR3: TGTGCCAGCAGTAGGGGACAGGGGCCCTACGAGCAGTACTTC.

The chain couples TRBV19 to TRBJ1-5; D is ambiguous. Germline CDR1 LNHDA, CDR2 SQIVND (reference sequence). Between the trimmed V and J ends, which lost 8 bases and 7 bases, there was a span of 15 bases. The CDR3 is 13 amino acids. DNA for the CDR3: TGTGCCAGTTCTGTTTTGGACCACCAGCCCCAGCATTTT. Translation: CASSVLDHQPQHF.

The V call is TRBV7-3, the J call TRBJ2-5, with a tentative D call TRBD2 (6 bases). The germline CDR1 and CDR2 sequences are SGHTA and FQGTGA. Trimming cost V 5 bases and J 1 base, with 14 bases left between them. The CDR3 totals 15 residues. In DNA, the CDR3 is TGTGCCAGCAGCGCAACCGCGGGGATCCAAGAGACCCAGTACTTC. This sequence encodes CASSATAGIQETQYF.

The chain links TRBV29-1 to TRBJ2-7, with 7 bases matching TRBD2. The CDR3 covers 13 residues. J gave up 5 bases and V 1 base, and 5 bases lay outside the gene matches. Germline V gene data show CDR1 as SQVTM and CDR2 as ANQGSEA. The CDR3 reads CSVEGGGLNEQYF. CDR3 in DNA: TGCAGCGTTGAAGGGGGGGGATTAAACGAGCAGTACTTC.

The chain links TRBV5-1 to TRBJ2-3, with 13 bases that match TRBD2. V was pared by 0 bases and J by 0 bases, with 4 bases of the junction left unmatched. Germline V gene data show CDR1 as SGHRS and CDR2 as YFSETQ. The CDR3 covers 18 residues. The CDR3 reads CASSLATSGGKSTDTQYF. CDR3 sequence (DNA): TGCGCCAGCAGCTTGGCGACTAGCGGGGGGAAAAGCACAGATACGCAGTATTTT.